The 24 T cell receptor beta chains in this list originate from one sample, sequenced in a study of PD-L1 blockade in urothelial cancer. Time point specified: pretreatment peripheral blood. The assay was immunoSEQ multiplex PCR, and TCRdb's table has in-frame clones only and misses some. The profile shows roughly 51,000 clones, about 86% of them singletons. The specimen was PBMCs, collected around atezolizumab (anti-PD-L1) treatment. These receptors were taken from a man in his 60s with urothelial cancer.

This chain joins TRBV6-1 and TRBJ2-1, with D possibly being TRBD1 (5 bases). Trimming shortened V by 2 bases and J by 7 bases, and 12 bases separated the two germline ends. The CDR3 runs to 14 residues. Per the germline V gene, CDR1 is MNHNS and CDR2 is SASEGT. CDR3 in DNA: TGTGCCAGCAGTGAAATAGGCAGGGCAAATGAGCAGTTCTTC. The encoded protein is CASSEIGRANEQFF.

This chain links TRBV25-1 with TRBJ2-1, with TRBD1 matching 7 bases. The V and J ends lost 4 bases and 7 bases, in that order; junction bases with no gene match: 7. The CDR3 runs to 14 residues. CDR1 MGHDK and CDR2 SYGVNS come from the germline V gene. The CDR3 nucleotides are TGTGCCAGCAGTGTGGGACAGAAAGGTAATGAGCAGTTCTTC. It specifies CASSVGQKGNEQFF.

This rearrangement joins TRBV21-1 to TRBJ2-5; the table gives TRBD1 as D, unverified against the DNA. TRBV21-1 is marked as a pseudogene. There are 15 residues in the CDR3. The CDR3 bases are TGTGCCAGCAGCCGAAGGGACAGATTACAAGAGACCCAGTACTTC. Translating gives CASSRRDRLQETQYF.

The CDR3 loop is CASSLGSLAGAGELFF. Written as DNA, the CDR3 is TGTGCCAGCAGCTTGGGCTCACTAGCGGGGGCCGGGGAGCTGTTTTTT. The J gene is TRBJ2-2, the V gene TRBV5-4; TRBD2 agrees at 11 bases. Germline assignment: CDR1 SGHNT and CDR2 YYREEE (reference sequence). Trimming took 0 bases from V and 6 from J; bases not matched to a gene: 4. The CDR3 is made up of 16 amino acids.

The V gene is TRBV6-1, the J gene TRBJ1-3; D unclear. CDR3 length: 17 residues. The germline V gene encodes CDR1 MNHNS and CDR2 SASEGT. V was shortened by 0 bases and J by 0 bases, with 12 bases between the two germline ends. The CDR3, as DNA: TGTGCCAGCAGTGAAGCGCTTCTGGCGGTCTCTGGAAACACCATATATTTT. Protein: CASSEALLAVSGNTIYF.

The J gene is TRBJ1-4, the V gene TRBV27, with 7 positions matching TRBD1. Trimming took 4 bases from V and 5 from J; bases not matched to a gene: 10. Germline V CDR1 and CDR2: MNHEY, SMNVEV (reference sequence). The CDR3 length is 16 residues. CDR3 loop: CASSSPRTGSNEKLFF. CDR3 nucleotide sequence: TGTGCCAGCAGTTCCCCCCGGACAGGTTCGAATGAAAAACTGTTTTTT. The whole variable domain, filled in from reference TRBV27 and TRBJ1-4, reads EAQVTQNPRYLITVTGKKLTVTCSQNMNHEYMSWYRQDPGLGLRQIYYSMNVEVTDKGDVPEGYKVSRKEKRNFPLILESPSPNQTSLYFCASSSPRTGSNEKLFFGSGTQLSVL.

V is TRBV7-2 and J is TRBJ2-3, with 16 nucleotides matching TRBD2. V lost 6 bases, J lost 2 bases, and 2 bases stayed unmatched. The CDR3 covers 16 residues. Germline assignment: CDR1 SGHTA and CDR2 FQGNSA. The CDR3 sequence: CASRGLAGGNTDTQYF. As DNA, the CDR3 is TGTGCCAGCAGGGGACTAGCGGGGGGGAACACAGATACGCAGTATTTT.

This clone was seen a single time. The rearrangement links TRBV29-1 to TRBJ1-1; 7 nucleotides agree with TRBD1. Losses at the gene ends were 5 bases for V and 3 bases for J; bases not matched to a gene: 15. Germline V gene sequence: CDR1 SQVTM, CDR2 ANQGSEA. This CDR3 contains 16 residues. The CDR3 DNA reads TGCAGCGTTTTTTCGATTAGGGACAGCCGTGACACTGAAGCTTTCTTT. Its translation is CSVFSIRDSRDTEAFF.

The V and J genes are TRBV4-3 and TRBJ2-1, with D maybe TRBD2 (6 bases). This CDR3 spans 15 amino acids. Trimming took 0 bases from V and 4 from J, leaving 10 bases between them. Per germline, CDR1 LGHNA and CDR2 YSLEER. The CDR3 nucleotides read TGCGCCAGCAGCCAAGAAACGGGAGTATACAATGAGCAGTTCTTC. Protein: CASSQETGVYNEQFF.

The rearrangement uses TRBV7-9 and TRBJ2-7, with a weak D call TRBD2 (6 bases). The CDR3 totals 14 residues. The V and J ends lost 4 bases and 1 base respectively, with 11 bases between them. Germline CDR1 is SEHNR and CDR2 is FQNEAQ (reference sequence). CDR3 nucleotides: TGTGCCAGCAGCTATACCGGGGGATCCTACGAGCAGTACTTC. The encoded protein is CASSYTGGSYEQYF.

The chain carries TRBV9 and TRBJ1-4, with D possibly being TRBD1 (5 bases). Germline CDR1 is SGDLS and CDR2 is YYNGEE. This CDR3 has 15 amino acids. With 1 base removed from V and 1 base from J, the gap between germline ends came to 8 bases. CDR3 amino acids: CASSVRGGTNEKLFF. The CDR3 DNA reads as TGTGCCAGCAGCGTAAGGGGAGGAACTAATGAAAAACTGTTTTTT.

The chain links TRBV5-4 to TRBJ1-4; D not certain. CDR1 SGHNT and CDR2 YYREEE come from the germline V gene (reference sequence). The germline V and J ends were trimmed by 4 bases and 0 bases, with 10 bases remaining between them. The CDR3 covers 15 residues. The CDR3 region has the DNA TGTGCCAGCAGCCGAGCCGGGACAACTAATGAAAAACTGTTTTTT. This codes for CASSRAGTTNEKLFF.

This chain links TRBV7-9 with TRBJ1-1; a possible D gene is TRBD1 (5 bases). V was shortened by 5 bases and J by 2 bases, with 15 bases between the two germline ends. The germline gives CDR1 SEHNR, CDR2 FQNEAQ (reference sequence). The CDR3 consists of 15 residues. The chain's CDR3 is CASSVELDTNTEAFF. Written as DNA, the CDR3 is TGTGCCAGCAGCGTAGAATTGGACACCAACACTGAAGCTTTCTTT.

This chain uses TRBV7-9 with TRBJ1-6, with D maybe TRBD1 (6 bases). There are 15 residues in the CDR3. V was pared by 6 bases and J by 5 bases, with 14 bases between. From germline, CDR1 is SEHNR and CDR2 FQNEAQ (reference sequence). The CDR3 DNA is TGTGCCAGCAGTCGAGGGACAACGGATAATTCACCCCTCCACTTT. The encoded protein is CASSRGTTDNSPLHF.

The V call is TRBV18, the J call TRBJ2-1, with 8 bases identical to TRBD2. The CDR3 consists of 15 residues. V lost 3 bases and J lost 1; bases outside the gene matches: 2. Germline V gene lookup returns CDR1 KGHSH and CDR2 LQKENI. Written as DNA, the CDR3 is TGTGCCAGCTCACCTATAGCGGGATCCTACAATGAGCAGTTCTTC. Translating it yields CASSPIAGSYNEQFF.

The chain couples TRBV5-1 to TRBJ2-7; 7 nucleotides line up with TRBD1. CDR1 is SGHRS and CDR2 is YFSETQ in the germline V gene. With 6 bases clipped from V and 2 bases from J, the junction kept 5 bases outside the gene matches. This CDR3 spans 13 amino acids. The CDR3 bases are TGCGCCAGCACCCGGGACAGTGCCTACGAGCAGTACTTC. Translating gives CASTRDSAYEQYF.

The V and J genes are TRBV30 and TRBJ1-5, with unresolved D. The CDR3 totals 13 residues. Germline V gives CDR1 GTSNPN, CDR2 SVGIG (reference sequence). Trimming shortened V by 2 bases and J by 2 bases, and 7 bases separated the two germline ends. CDR3 DNA sequence: TGTGCCTGGAGTCAGGATGGCAATCAGCCCCAGCATTTT. It yields the protein CAWSQDGNQPQHF.

This rearrangement joins TRBV27 to TRBJ1-5, with D possibly matching TRBD1 (5 bases). V lost 1 base and J 2 bases, leaving 9 bases between the germline ends. The germline CDR1 and CDR2 sequences are MNHEY and SMNVEV (reference sequence). The CDR3 extends over 15 amino acids. Written as DNA, the CDR3 is TGTGCCAGCAGTTTATTGGGGGGTGGCAATCAGCCCCAGCATTTT. It is translated as CASSLLGGGNQPQHF.

The chain links TRBV11-2 to TRBJ2-7; TRBD2 aligns across 12 bases. This CDR3 comprises 16 residues. CDR1 is SGHAT, CDR2 FQNNGV, per germline. V shed 5 bases, J shed 4 bases, and the junction held 9 bases outside the gene matches. The DNA of the CDR3 is TGTGCCAGCAGCCAGCGGACTAGCGGGATCGTTTACGAGCAGTACTTC. This encodes CASSQRTSGIVYEQYF.

The count of this clone is one. This chain joins TRBV11-2 and TRBJ2-7; TRBD2 is a possible D gene (7 bases). This CDR3 is built from 15 residues. Germline V lookup: CDR1 SGHAT, CDR2 FQNNGV. With 5 bases removed from V and 2 bases from J, the gap between germline ends came to 16 bases. The CDR3 DNA reads as TGTGCCAGCAGCCAAATGTCCGGGGGGCCCTACGAGCAGTACTTC. Amino acid sequence: CASSQMSGGPYEQYF.

This clone was observed a handful of times. The junction shows a germline mismatch at one end, possibly a read error. V is TRBV7-3 and J is TRBJ1-5; possibly TRBD1 for D (6 bases). The CDR3 is 13 amino acids. Germline CDR1 is SGHTA and CDR2 is FQGTGA. The CDR3 sequence is CASSLTTGQLQHF. The CDR3 bases are TGTGCCAGCAGCTTAACCACAGGACAGCTCCAGCATTTT.

The chain recombines TRBV6-1 with TRBJ2-7; 7 bases agree with TRBD2. J gave up 3 bases and V 0 bases, and 5 bases lay outside the gene matches. There are 15 residues in the CDR3. Germline-derived CDR1 and CDR2 are MNHNS and SASEGT. In DNA, the CDR3 is TGTGCCAGCAGTGAAGCGCCGGGACTAATCTACGAGCAGTACTTC. Residues: CASSEAPGLIYEQYF.

This chain links TRBV5-1 with TRBJ1-2; 12 bases are shared with TRBD1. Germline V gene sequence: CDR1 SGHRS, CDR2 YFSETQ. CDR3 size: 15 residues. V lost 4 bases, J lost 3 bases, and 4 bases stayed unmatched. DNA for the CDR3: TGCGCCAGCAGCGGTGGGACAGGGGGCGACTATGGCTACACCTTC. Encoded protein: CASSGGTGGDYGYTF.

The V call is TRBV21-1, the J call TRBJ1-1; the table's D call of TRBD1 was not tested on the DNA. TRBV21-1 is a known pseudogene. The CDR3 is made up of 15 amino acids. For the CDR3, the DNA is TGTGCCAGCAGCAAAGCGGGCCAAAAGAACACTGAAGCTTTCTTT. This codes for CASSKAGQKNTEAFF.